The 31 T cell receptor beta chains in this list originate from one sample, sequenced in a study of cytomegalovirus exposure and HLA in healthy donors. The PCR employed 60 Vbeta primers together with 13 Jbeta primers. Produced via immunoSEQ multiplex PCR; TCRdb's table is partial and in-frame only. The sample comprises 150,000 to 200,000 clones, 82% of which are singletons, and around 0.97% rests with the top ten. Input material: PBMCs. The receptors derive from a girl aged 2 to 10 in good health and CMV-seropositive.

In this sample, this clone turned up once. The genes are TRBV5-4 and TRBJ2-5; the match to TRBD2 covers 7 bases. This CDR3 has 15 amino acids. V dropped 2 bases and J dropped 2; count of bases not matched to a gene: 6. Looked up from germline, CDR1 is SGHNT and CDR2 is YYREEE (reference sequence). The CDR3 loop reads CASSLVTSRQETQYF. In DNA form, the CDR3 reads TGTGCCAGCAGCTTAGTGACTAGCAGACAAGAGACCCAGTACTTC.

The CDR3 spells CATSRVIERETQYF. The CDR3 bases are TGTGCCACCAGCAGGGTTATTGAACGGGAGACCCAGTACTTC. The chain has TRBV15 and TRBJ2-5; D ambiguous. V was cut by 3 bases and J by 5 bases, with 13 bases left in between. This CDR3 is 14 amino acids long. Germline values: CDR1 LNHNV, CDR2 YYDKDF (reference sequence).

The genes are TRBV19 and TRBJ2-3; D possibly corresponds to TRBD2 (6 bases). The V and J ends lost 5 bases and 4 bases respectively, with 16 bases between them. CDR1 and CDR2 (germline): LNHDA, SQIVND (reference sequence). The CDR3 loop spans 15 amino acids. The CDR3 here is CASSAQGRRADTQYF. CDR3 DNA: TGTGCCAGTAGTGCCCAAGGGAGGAGGGCAGATACGCAGTATTTT. The full variable domain, rest sourced from reference TRBV19 and TRBJ2-3, is DGGITQSPKYLFRKEGQNVTLSCEQNLNHDAMYWYRQDPGQGLRLIYYSQIVNDFQKGDIAEGYSVSREKKESFPLTVTSAQKNPTAFYLCASSAQGRRADTQYFGPGTRLTVL.

The chain links TRBV2 to TRBJ1-2; 7 nucleotides match TRBD1. The CDR3 runs to 16 residues. The germline V gene encodes CDR1 SNHLY and CDR2 FYNNEI. The V segment lost 3 bases and the J segment 0 bases; nucleotides outside the gene matches: 7. CDR3 sequence reads: CASSDKGAEANYGYTF. The DNA for the CDR3 is TGTGCCAGCAGTGACAAGGGGGCTGAGGCTAACTATGGCTACACCTTC.

This clone appeared a single time. The chain is built from TRBV27 and TRBJ1-1; maybe TRBD1 (6 bases). The CDR3 is 15 amino acids. Germline V CDR1 and CDR2: MNHEY, SMNVEV (reference sequence). V gave up 5 bases and J gave up 0 bases, with 13 bases separating them. The CDR3 coding sequence is TGTGCCAGCAGTAACAGGGTAGGGGTGAACACTGAAGCTTTCTTT. Residues: CASSNRVGVNTEAFF.

The J gene is TRBJ1-1, the V gene TRBV5-4, with TRBD1 matching over 9 bases. In germline, CDR1 is SGHNT, CDR2 YYREEE (reference sequence). The trim removed 3 bases at V and 10 bases at J, leaving 10 bases unmatched. CDR3 length equals 14 residues. This CDR3 is CASSSFTGGVRAFF. The CDR3 nucleotides are TGTGCCAGCAGCTCATTTACAGGGGGCGTAAGAGCTTTCTTT.

The rearrangement joins TRBV5-4 to TRBJ2-7; possibly TRBD2 for D (6 bases). Germline V gene lookup returns CDR1 SGHNT and CDR2 YYREEE (reference sequence). The CDR3 totals 15 residues. V lost 2 bases and J lost 2, with 14 bases in between. The CDR3 protein is CASSFGAGRTYEQYF. CDR3 coding DNA: TGTGCCAGCAGCTTTGGGGCGGGACGCACCTACGAGCAGTACTTC.

The rearrangement joins TRBV12-5 to TRBJ2-7; TRBD1 matches at 10 bases. Germline-derived CDR1 and CDR2 are LGHNT and FRNRAP. CDR3 length equals 14 residues. J gave up 3 bases and V 5 bases, and 4 bases lay outside the gene matches. The CDR3: CASGLRDRGYEQYF. The CDR3 DNA reads TGTGCTAGTGGTCTCCGGGACAGGGGCTACGAGCAGTACTTC.

The chain joins TRBV7-9 to TRBJ2-3; a weak D match, TRBD2 (6 bases). V was trimmed by 0 bases and J by 5 bases, leaving 6 bases between them. CDR1 and CDR2 from the germline V gene are SEHNR and FQNEAQ (reference sequence). The CDR3 has 13 amino acids. CDR3 region: CASSLAGGDTQYF. The CDR3 bases are TGTGCCAGCAGCTTAGCGGGAGGAGATACGCAGTATTTT.

Here the CDR3 DNA reads TGTGCCAGTAGTATAGGGACAGGAGCCTACAATGAGCAGTTCTTC. Protein sequence: CASSIGTGAYNEQFF. The chain employs TRBV19 and TRBJ2-1; 7 positions agree with TRBD1. With 1 base clipped from V and 2 bases from J, the junction kept 2 bases outside the gene matches. Germline CDR1 reads LNHDA; CDR2 reads SQIVND (reference sequence). CDR3 length equals 15 residues. Drawing the rest from reference TRBV19 and TRBJ2-1, the complete variable domain is DGGITQSPKYLFRKEGQNVTLSCEQNLNHDAMYWYRQDPGQGLRLIYYSQIVNDFQKGDIAEGYSVSREKKESFPLTVTSAQKNPTAFYLCASSIGTGAYNEQFFGPGTRLTVL.

The genes are TRBV27 and TRBJ1-1, with 7 positions matching TRBD1. CDR3 length: 17 amino acids. Trimming took 4 bases from V and 1 from J; bases not matched to a gene: 12. The germline V gene has CDR1 MNHEY and CDR2 SMNVEV (reference sequence). CDR3 loop: CASSYTQLQGSNTEAFF. CDR3 nucleotides: TGTGCCAGCAGTTACACCCAATTACAGGGGTCGAACACTGAAGCTTTCTTT.

This rearrangement joins TRBV27 to TRBJ1-1; D uncertain. The CDR3 totals 17 residues. Trimming stripped 4 bases from V and 0 bases from J, with 18 bases between. CDR1 MNHEY and CDR2 SMNVEV come from the germline V gene (reference sequence). The CDR3 nucleotides read TGTGCCAGCAGTTCCCTCGGATGGTACAGTTTGAACACTGAAGCTTTCTTT. It codes for CASSSLGWYSLNTEAFF.

Only a few counts were recorded for this clone. This sequence joins TRBV29-1 and TRBJ1-2; unclear D gene. The V gene lost 0 bases and the J gene lost 8 bases, with 13 bases spanning the gap. In germline, CDR1 is SQVTM, CDR2 ANQGSEA. The CDR3 consists of 13 residues. The CDR3 loop is CSVEEEGGFGYTF. CDR3 nucleotide sequence: TGCAGCGTTGAAGAAGAGGGAGGTTTCGGCTACACCTTC.

The rearrangement links TRBV7-2 to TRBJ1-3; D is undetermined. The CDR3 consists of 13 residues. The germline V gene has CDR1 SGHTA and CDR2 FQGNSA. V lost 8 bases to trimming and J lost 0 bases, with 8 bases between them. CDR3 in DNA: TGTGCCAGCGCGGATTACTCTGGAAACACCATATATTTT. The encoded protein is CASADYSGNTIYF.

This rearrangement joins TRBV28 to TRBJ1-5, with D maybe TRBD1 (5 bases). Germline V lookup: CDR1 MDHEN, CDR2 SYDVKM. Trimming took off 8 bases at V and 4 bases at J, with 18 bases between the two ends. The CDR3 contains 15 residues. CDR3 sequence: CASLQRGRGNQPQHF. The CDR3 DNA is TGTGCCAGCCTACAACGGGGGAGAGGAAATCAGCCCCAGCATTTT.

The chain links TRBV5-4 to TRBJ2-5, with 13 nucleotides matching TRBD2. The CDR3 totals 18 residues. V shed 2 bases, J shed 4 bases, and the junction held 11 bases outside the gene matches. The germline gives CDR1 SGHNT, CDR2 YYREEE (reference sequence). The DNA of the CDR3 is TGTGCCAGCAGCTTTCCCGGGACTAGCGGGACGAGTAGAGAGACCCAGTACTTC. This translates into CASSFPGTSGTSRETQYF.

This sequence joins TRBV18 and TRBJ2-5, with a possible D match to TRBD2 (6 bases). Trimming stripped 3 bases from V and 2 bases from J, with 13 bases between. Germline CDR1 and CDR2: KGHSH and LQKENI. CDR3 length equals 15 residues. CDR3 region: CASSPLGGRQETQYF. The CDR3, as DNA: TGTGCCAGCTCACCCCTCGGGGGTAGGCAAGAGACCCAGTACTTC.

This chain uses TRBV10-3 with TRBJ2-1, with D maybe TRBD2 (5 bases). This CDR3 has 16 amino acids. Per the germline V gene, CDR1 is ENHRY and CDR2 is SYGVKD. The ends were cut back, 1 base at V and 5 bases at J, with 15 bases in the middle. The CDR3 region is CAISELGGPTHNEQFF. The CDR3 DNA is TGTGCCATCAGTGAGTTGGGCGGGCCTACCCACAATGAGCAGTTCTTC.

This rearrangement joins TRBV28 to TRBJ2-1; TRBD1 might be the D (6 bases). Germline-derived CDR1 and CDR2 are MDHEN and SYDVKM. V lost 5 bases and J lost 0, with 11 bases in between. The CDR3 sequence is 15 residues long. The CDR3 reads CASSLGQSSYNEQFF. DNA for the CDR3: TGTGCCAGCAGTCTCGGACAGAGCTCCTACAATGAGCAGTTCTTC.

The chain employs TRBV4-1 and TRBJ2-7, with TRBD2 matching 14 bases. The V gene's germline CDR1 is MGHRA and CDR2 YSYEKL. This CDR3 spans 15 amino acids. V shed 4 bases, J shed 2 bases, and the junction held 1 base outside the gene matches. CDR3 in amino acids: CASSRLAGGTYEQYF. The CDR3 DNA follows: TGCGCCAGCAGCCGACTAGCGGGAGGGACCTACGAGCAGTACTTC.

The chain has TRBV29-1 and TRBJ2-5; D is uncertain. The CDR3 is made up of 12 amino acids. Between the trimmed V and J ends, which lost 5 bases and 1 base, there was a span of 8 bases. Per germline, CDR1 SQVTM and CDR2 ANQGSEA. CDR3 loop: CSVSYSQETQYF. In DNA, the CDR3 is TGCAGCGTTTCGTACAGCCAAGAGACCCAGTACTTC.

The chain couples TRBV28 to TRBJ2-5; 7 positions agree with TRBD1. Trimming cost V 5 bases and J 4 bases; bases outside gene matches: 16. The CDR3 consists of 17 residues. Looked up from germline, CDR1 is MDHEN and CDR2 is SYDVKM. This CDR3 is CASSETGKWAERETQYF. CDR3 nucleotides: TGTGCCAGCAGTGAGACAGGGAAGTGGGCCGAGCGAGAGACCCAGTACTTC. Combining the CDR3 with reference TRBV28 and TRBJ2-5 gives the whole variable domain DVKVTQSSRYLVKRTGEKVFLECVQDMDHENMFWYRQDPGLGLRLIYFSYDVKMKEKGDIPEGYSVSREKKERFSLILESASTNQTSMYLCASSETGKWAERETQYFGPGTRLLVL.

V gene TRBV28 combines with J gene TRBJ1-4; tentatively, D is TRBD1 (6 bases). Germline-derived CDR1 and CDR2 are MDHEN and SYDVKM. The CDR3 sequence is 17 residues long. The V end lost 5 bases, the J end lost 0 bases, and 16 bases lay between the germline ends. The CDR3 DNA reads as TGTGCCAGCAGTGCTCCAACAGGGAAACCAACTAATGAAAAACTGTTTTTT. It specifies CASSAPTGKPTNEKLFF.

CDR3 in DNA: TGTGCCAGCAGTGCGGGGGCGCAGGTTGAAAAACTGTTTTTT. Translating gives CASSAGAQVEKLFF. V usage is TRBV6-5 and J usage is TRBJ1-4; TRBD1 is a possible D gene (6 bases). The CDR3 covers 14 residues. Trimming took off 5 bases at V and 7 bases at J, with 14 bases between the two ends. Germline assignment: CDR1 MNHEY and CDR2 SVGAGI.

The chain carries TRBV19 and TRBJ2-3; TRBD2 aligns across 16 bases. The CDR3 sequence is 21 residues long. Germline V gives CDR1 LNHDA, CDR2 SQIVND (reference sequence). Unmatched junction bases numbered 18, after V lost 3 bases and J lost 6 bases. The CDR3 bases are TGTGCCAGTAGTATTAGAGGTTTTTCCGGGACTAGCGGGAGGGCAGGTGATACGCAGTATTTT. Translating gives CASSIRGFSGTSGRAGDTQYF. Based on the CDR3 plus reference TRBV19 and TRBJ2-3, the full variable domain is DGGITQSPKYLFRKEGQNVTLSCEQNLNHDAMYWYRQDPGQGLRLIYYSQIVNDFQKGDIAEGYSVSREKKESFPLTVTSAQKNPTAFYLCASSIRGFSGTSGRAGDTQYFGPGTRLTVL.

The rearrangement uses TRBV10-3 and TRBJ1-1, with D possibly matching TRBD1 (6 bases). The CDR3 runs to 16 residues. With 9 bases removed from V and 2 bases from J, the gap between germline ends came to 22 bases. CDR1 is ENHRY, CDR2 SYGVKD, per germline. CDR3 region: CAIRKTGYWVNTEAFF. The CDR3 nucleotides are TGTGCCATTAGAAAAACAGGGTATTGGGTCAACACTGAAGCTTTCTTT.

The V gene is TRBV5-4, the J gene TRBJ2-2; a weak D match, TRBD1 (7 bases). Germline lookup yields CDR1 SGHNT and CDR2 YYREEE (reference sequence). V was clipped by 4 bases and J by 4 bases, with 17 bases between them. The CDR3 has 16 residues. The CDR3 reads CASSPLAGGFTGELFF. CDR3 bases: TGTGCCAGCAGCCCCCTGGCAGGGGGGTTCACCGGGGAGCTGTTTTTT. Filled out from reference TRBV5-4 and TRBJ2-2, the complete variable domain reads ETGVTQSPTHLIKTRGQQVTLRCSSQSGHNTVSWYQQALGQGPQFIFQYYREEENGRGNFPPRFSGLQFPNYSSELNVNALELDDSALYLCASSPLAGGFTGELFFGEGSRLTVL.

The chain uses TRBV6-5 and TRBJ1-1; D is ambiguous. CDR3 size: 14 residues. The V gene lost 5 bases and the J gene lost 1 base, with 11 bases spanning the gap. The germline gives CDR1 MNHEY, CDR2 SVGAGI. CDR3 in amino acids: CASSHSFGNTEAFF. CDR3 nucleotides: TGTGCCAGCAGTCACAGCTTCGGGAACACTGAAGCTTTCTTT.

The chain carries TRBV7-9 and TRBJ2-5; weak D call: TRBD1 (6 bases). Trimming removed 1 base from V and 5 bases from J, with 20 bases in between. This CDR3 region has 17 residues. Germline CDR1 SEHNR, CDR2 FQNEAQ (reference sequence). In DNA, the CDR3 is TGTGCCAGCAGCTTAGGTGGTGAGGCAGGGGATCGGGAGACCCAGTACTTC. Amino acids: CASSLGGEAGDRETQYF. Supplemented by reference TRBV7-9 and TRBJ2-5, the full variable domain reads DTGVSQNPRHKITKRGQNVTFRCDPISEHNRLYWYRQTLGQGPEFLTYFQNEAQLEKSRLLSDRFSAERPKGSFSTLEIQRTEQGDSAMYLCASSLGGEAGDRETQYFGPGTRLLVL.

The V call is TRBV30, the J call TRBJ2-7; D may be TRBD2 (6 bases). The CDR3 sequence is 16 residues long. The ends were cut back, 1 base at V and 5 bases at J, with 21 bases in the middle. Germline CDR1 and CDR2: GTSNPN and SVGIG (reference sequence). The CDR3 loop is CAWSATGTANEDEQYF. Here the CDR3 DNA reads TGTGCCTGGAGTGCTACCGGGACTGCCAATGAGGACGAGCAGTACTTC.

This clone was seen just once. As DNA, the CDR3 is TGTGCCAGCAGTGGGGGGACAGGGAATTACCCATACGAGCAGTACTTC. Encoded protein: CASSGGTGNYPYEQYF. The chain links TRBV2 to TRBJ2-7; TRBD1 aligns across 9 bases. Trimming at V came to 4 bases and at J to 4 bases, leaving 11 bases not matched to a gene. Per the germline V gene, CDR1 is SNHLY and CDR2 is FYNNEI. This CDR3 contains 16 residues.